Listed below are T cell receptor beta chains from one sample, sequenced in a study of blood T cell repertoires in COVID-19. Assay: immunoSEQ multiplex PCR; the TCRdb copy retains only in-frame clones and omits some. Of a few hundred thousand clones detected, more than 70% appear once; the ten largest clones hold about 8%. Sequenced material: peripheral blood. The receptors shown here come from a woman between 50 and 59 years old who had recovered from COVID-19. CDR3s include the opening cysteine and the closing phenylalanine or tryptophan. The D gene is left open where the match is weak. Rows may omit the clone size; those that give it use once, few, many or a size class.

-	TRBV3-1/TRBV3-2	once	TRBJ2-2	CASSQDRSTGELFF	TGTGCCAGCAGCCAAGACAGATCCACCGGGGAGCTGTTTTTT
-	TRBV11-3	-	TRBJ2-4	CASSLDNKNIQYF	TGTGCCAGCAGCTTGGACAACAAAAACATTCAGTACTTC
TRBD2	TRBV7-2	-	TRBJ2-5	CASSLAGTRDETQYF	TGTGCCAGCAGCTTAGCCGGGACTAGAGACGAGACCCAGTACTTC
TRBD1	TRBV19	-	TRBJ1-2	CASSRTGQGDYGYTF	TGTGCCAGTAGTCGGACGGGACAGGGCGACTATGGCTACACCTTC
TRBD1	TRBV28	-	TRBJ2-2	CASKLGTANTGELFF	TGTGCCAGCAAATTGGGGACAGCGAACACCGGGGAGCTGTTTTTT
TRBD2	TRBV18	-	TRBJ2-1	CASSPFGTSGRNEQFF	TGTGCCAGCTCACCATTCGGGACTAGCGGGAGAAATGAGCAGTTCTTC
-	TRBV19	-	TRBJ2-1	CASSIEAGANEQFF	TGTGCCAGTAGTATAGAGGCCGGAGCCAATGAGCAGTTCTTC
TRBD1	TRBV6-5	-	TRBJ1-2	CASSLTGGANYGYTF	TGTGCCAGCAGCTTGACAGGGGGAGCTAACTATGGCTACACCTTC
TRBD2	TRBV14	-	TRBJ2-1	CASSQESFGTSGNEQFF	TGTGCCAGCAGCCAAGAATCCTTCGGGACTAGCGGCAATGAGCAGTTCTTC
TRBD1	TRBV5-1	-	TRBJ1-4	CASKTGGTGNEKLFF	TGCGCCAGCAAGACAGGGGGGACCGGCAATGAAAAACTGTTTTTT
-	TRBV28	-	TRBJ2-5	CASSSPDQETQYF	TGTGCCAGCAGTTCCCCAGACCAAGAGACCCAGTACTTC
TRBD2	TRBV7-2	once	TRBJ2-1	CASSLTSGRDEQFF	TGTGCCAGCAGCTTGACTAGCGGGAGGGATGAGCAGTTCTTC
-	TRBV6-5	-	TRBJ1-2	CASSYDSRSYGYTF	TGTGCCAGCAGTTATGACAGCAGGAGCTATGGCTACACCTTC
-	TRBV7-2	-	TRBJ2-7	CASSLGGQPEYEQYF	TGTGCCAGCAGCTTAGGAGGACAGCCAGAGTACGAGCAGTACTTC
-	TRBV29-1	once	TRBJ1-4	CSVGRGADFELFF	TGCAGCGTGGGACGGGGGGCAGATTTCGAGCTGTTTTTT
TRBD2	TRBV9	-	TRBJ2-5	CASSPTSTSVGETQYF	TGTGCCAGCAGCCCCACCTCCACTAGCGTAGGGGAGACCCAGTACTTC
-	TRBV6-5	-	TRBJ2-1	CASRLITNNEQFF	TGTGCCAGCAGGTTAATCACAAACAATGAGCAGTTCTTC
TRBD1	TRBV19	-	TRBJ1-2	CASSHDRGSYGYTF	TGTGCCAGTAGTCATGACAGGGGTAGCTATGGCTACACCTTC
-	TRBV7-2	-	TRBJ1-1	CASSLEGSTEAFF	TGTGCCAGCAGCTTAGAAGGGAGCACTGAAGCTTTCTTT
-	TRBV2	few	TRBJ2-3	CASSDSGSTDTQYF	TGTGCCAGCAGTGATAGCGGAAGCACAGATACGCAGTATTTT
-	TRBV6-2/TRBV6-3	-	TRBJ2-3	CASSYLAGSNTQYF	TGTGCCAGCAGTTACCTCGCGGGGAGCAATACGCAGTATTTT
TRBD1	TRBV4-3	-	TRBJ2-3	CASSQGTGISTDTQYF	TGCGCCAGCAGCCAAGGGACAGGGATTAGCACAGATACGCAGTATTTT
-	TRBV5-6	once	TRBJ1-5	CASSPGGGGINQPQHF	TGTGCCAGCAGCCCTGGCGGTGGAGGGATCAATCAGCCCCAGCATTTT
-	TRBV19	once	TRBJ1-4	CASSTRRGSDEKLFF	TGTGCCAGTAGTACGCGCCGGGGGAGCGATGAAAAACTGTTTTTT
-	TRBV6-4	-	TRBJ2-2	CASRGGNTGELFF	TGTGCCAGCAGAGGGGGGAACACCGGGGAGCTGTTTTTT
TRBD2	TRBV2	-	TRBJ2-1	CASSATSGYNEQFF	TGTGCCAGCAGTGCGACTAGCGGCTACAATGAGCAGTTCTTC